The rows below give T cell receptor beta chains drawn from one sample of a study of post-analysis software for immune sequencing data. MiXCR was run by TCRdb on the PCR reads, yielding one entry per CDR3 protein. The sample lists 750,000 to 900,000 distinct CDR3 sequences, 40% to 55% occurring once. The specimen was blood. Source of these receptors: a girl between 10 and 17 years old with multiple sclerosis. The CDR3 runs from the conserved cysteine through the conserved F or W. D genes are given only for firm matches. Clone size is stated in some rows and not others, as once, few, many or a class when expanded.

D: TRBD2
size: -
J: TRBJ2-3
V: TRBV20-1
DNA: TGCAGTGCTAGGAAGGGACTAGCGGGGGGAACAGATACGCAGTATTTT
CDR3: CSARKGLAGGTDTQYF

D: -
size: -
J: TRBJ2-5
V: TRBV12-3/TRBV12-4
DNA: TGTGCCAGCAGGTCCCCTGGGGAAGAGACCCAGTACTTC
CDR3: CASRSPGEETQYF

D: -
size: -
J: TRBJ2-3
V: TRBV7-7
DNA: TGTGCTAGCAGCTTAGCTGAGGTTGATACGCAGTATTTT
CDR3: CASSLAEVDTQYF

D: -
size: -
J: TRBJ2-5
V: TRBV7-9
DNA: TGTGCCAGCAGGGGCACAGGCCGAGAGCAGTACTTC
CDR3: CASRGTGREQYF

D: TRBD2
size: -
J: TRBJ2-1
V: TRBV5-1
DNA: TGCGCCAGCAGCTGGATCCCTAGCGGGACCAATGAGCAGTTCTTC
CDR3: CASSWIPSGTNEQFF

D: -
size: few
J: TRBJ2-1
V: TRBV29-1
DNA: TGCAGCGTTGGTTGGGGAGGCCAAACTAACAATGAGCAGTTCTTC
CDR3: CSVGWGGQTNNEQFF

D: -
size: -
J: TRBJ1-2
V: TRBV5-5
DNA: TGTGCCAGCAGGCCTGGGAACTATGGCTACACCTTC
CDR3: CASRPGNYGYTF

D: -
size: -
J: TRBJ1-1
V: TRBV4-1
DNA: TGCGCCAGCAGCCAAGGGGGGGCAGGGCCGGTGACTGAAGCTTTCTTT
CDR3: CASSQGGAGPVTEAFF

D: TRBD2
size: few
J: TRBJ2-1
V: TRBV29-1
DNA: TGCAGCGTTGTGACCGGGACTAGCAATGAGCAGTTCTTC
CDR3: CSVVTGTSNEQFF

D: TRBD1
size: few
J: TRBJ2-1
V: TRBV13
DNA: TGTGCCAGCAGCTCCCCGGGACAGAGCTCCTACAATGAGCAGTTCTTC
CDR3: CASSSPGQSSYNEQFF

D: -
size: -
J: TRBJ2-5
V: TRBV20-1
DNA: TGCAGTGCTAGAGATTTTTTGTCAGACAATGAGCAGTACTTC
CDR3: CSARDFLSDNEQYF

D: TRBD2
size: -
J: TRBJ2-1
V: TRBV15
DNA: TGTGCCACCCAGCGTAGCGGGCGATGGGGCAATGAGCAGTTCTTC
CDR3: CATQRSGRWGNEQFF

D: -
size: -
J: TRBJ2-1
V: TRBV21-1
DNA: TGTGCCAGCAGCAAAGGTTTGACAGAAACTAGCGGGAGAAGCAATGAGCAGTTCTTC
CDR3: CASSKGLTETSGRSNEQFF

D: TRBD2
size: -
J: TRBJ2-1
V: TRBV5-4
DNA: TGTGCCAGCAGCTTGACTAGCGGGTTTGGGAATGAGCAGTTCTTC
CDR3: CASSLTSGFGNEQFF

D: -
size: -
J: TRBJ2-4
V: TRBV6-6
DNA: TGTGCCAGCAGTTACAAGGACATTCAGTACTTC
CDR3: CASSYKDIQYF

D: -
size: -
J: TRBJ1-1
V: TRBV5-1
DNA: TGCGCCAGCAGGACCGGGGCTATGAACACTGAAGCTTTCTTT
CDR3: CASRTGAMNTEAFF

D: -
size: -
J: TRBJ1-2
V: TRBV14
DNA: TGTGCCAGCAGCCAAGTTCCAGGGAGGGAGCACACCTTC
CDR3: CASSQVPGREHTF

D: -
size: -
J: TRBJ2-7
V: TRBV29-1
DNA: TGCAGCGTTGAGTCCGGGATAGGAGGCTCCTACGAGCAGTACTTC
CDR3: CSVESGIGGSYEQYF

D: -
size: few
J: TRBJ2-1
V: TRBV24-1
DNA: TGTGCCACCAGTGATCTTCGCTCGGGGAACAATGAGCAGTTCTTC
CDR3: CATSDLRSGNNEQFF

D: -
size: -
J: TRBJ2-7
V: TRBV5-1
DNA: TGCGCCAGCAGCTTGGTCTGGGATGGCAGGGCCACCTACGAGCAGTACTTC
CDR3: CASSLVWDGRATYEQYF

D: -
size: -
J: TRBJ1-1
V: TRBV13
DNA: TGTGCCAGCAGCCTCCGTAATCGTGAAGCTTTCTTT
CDR3: CASSLRNREAFF

D: TRBD1
size: -
J: TRBJ2-1
V: TRBV11-2
DNA: TGTGCCAGCAGCTCTCCCAAGGGTAACAGGGGATACTACAATGAGCAGTTCTTC
CDR3: CASSSPKGNRGYYNEQFF

D: -
size: -
J: TRBJ1-1
V: TRBV27
DNA: TGTGCCAGCAGCGGGGTGTATACTGAAGCTTTCTTT
CDR3: CASSGVYTEAFF

D: -
size: -
J: TRBJ1-2
V: TRBV7-9
DNA: TGTGCCGGCAGCCATACAGGGAACCTCTATGGCTACACCTTC
CDR3: CAGSHTGNLYGYTF

D: -
size: few
J: TRBJ2-7
V: TRBV10-3
DNA: TGTGCCATCAGTGAGTCGACTGTCGGGCGGCTCTCCTACGAGCAGTACTTC
CDR3: CAISESTVGRLSYEQYF

D: -
size: -
J: TRBJ2-5
V: TRBV4-3
DNA: TGCGCCAGCAGCCAAGATGCGCTGTTCCCCGAGACCCAGTACTTC
CDR3: CASSQDALFPETQYF

D: -
size: -
J: TRBJ2-7
V: TRBV7-9
DNA: TGTGCCAGCAGCGCACAGGGTTACGAGCAGTACTTC
CDR3: CASSAQGYEQYF

D: -
size: -
J: TRBJ2-7
V: TRBV25-1
DNA: TGTGCCAGCAGTAGGACAGCCGGGGCTTACGAGCAGTACTTC
CDR3: CASSRTAGAYEQYF

D: -
size: -
J: TRBJ1-1
V: TRBV21-1
DNA: TGTGCCAGCAGCAAGGAGTGGCCCAAGCAAGGGACTGAAGCTTTCTTT
CDR3: CASSKEWPKQGTEAFF

D: -
size: once
J: TRBJ2-6
V: TRBV10-3
DNA: TGTGCCATCGGTGATTCCTCCACTGGGGCCAACGTCCTGACTTTC
CDR3: CAIGDSSTGANVLTF

D: -
size: -
J: TRBJ1-4
V: TRBV5-1
DNA: TGCGCCAGCAGCTTGGAACCTGGGGCTAATGAAAAACTGTTTTTT
CDR3: CASSLEPGANEKLFF

D: -
size: -
J: TRBJ2-3
V: TRBV29-1
DNA: TGCAGCGTTGAGGCAACAGGGTCAGATACGCAGTATTTT
CDR3: CSVEATGSDTQYF

D: -
size: -
J: TRBJ2-1
V: TRBV7-9
DNA: TGTGCCAGCAGCCCTCGCAGGGGACTTAACAATGAGCAGTTCTTC
CDR3: CASSPRRGLNNEQFF

D: TRBD1
size: -
J: TRBJ2-7
V: TRBV12-3/TRBV12-4
DNA: TGTGCCAGCAGTTCTACCTCCGGGACAGGGGTTAACGAGCAGTACTTC
CDR3: CASSSTSGTGVNEQYF

D: TRBD2
size: -
J: TRBJ2-1
V: TRBV4-1
DNA: TGCGCCAGCAGCGGGACTAGCTTCGATGAGCAGTTCTTC
CDR3: CASSGTSFDEQFF

D: -
size: -
J: TRBJ1-2
V: TRBV7-6
DNA: TGTGCCAGCAGCCCCACCGGACAGCAAAGCTATGGCTACACCTTC
CDR3: CASSPTGQQSYGYTF

D: -
size: -
J: TRBJ2-5
V: TRBV7-9
DNA: TGTGCCAGCAGCCACGACAGGAACCAAGAGACCCAGTACTTC
CDR3: CASSHDRNQETQYF

D: TRBD2
size: -
J: TRBJ2-3
V: TRBV7-2
DNA: TGTGTCAGCAGCCCTACCACGGGAGGGCCAGATACGCAGTATTTT
CDR3: CVSSPTTGGPDTQYF

D: -
size: -
J: TRBJ2-5
V: TRBV29-1
DNA: TGCAGCGTTGAAGATGGTCGGGCAGGCCACCCCAGGGACCAGTACTTC
CDR3: CSVEDGRAGHPRDQYF

D: -
size: few
J: TRBJ2-5
V: TRBV11-2
DNA: TGTGCCAGCAGCACCCCTCCAGAGACCCAGTACTTC
CDR3: CASSTPPETQYF

D: -
size: -
J: TRBJ2-6
V: TRBV27
DNA: TGTGCCAGCAGTAACCCTCGCTCTGGGGCCAACGTCCTGACTTTC
CDR3: CASSNPRSGANVLTF

D: TRBD1
size: -
J: TRBJ1-5
V: TRBV2
DNA: TGTGCCAGCAGTTTTCAGCCCGGGACAGGGGCCCTTAGCAATCAGCCCCAGCATTTT
CDR3: CASSFQPGTGALSNQPQHF

D: -
size: few
J: TRBJ2-5
V: TRBV15
DNA: TGTGCCACCAGCAGACCACGGGGTGGGCTCCAAGAGACCCAGTACTTC
CDR3: CATSRPRGGLQETQYF

D: -
size: -
J: TRBJ2-7
V: TRBV29-1
DNA: TGCAGCGTTGTAACAGGGAAATCCTACGAGCAGTACTTC
CDR3: CSVVTGKSYEQYF

D: -
size: few
J: TRBJ2-7
V: TRBV29-1
DNA: TGCAGCGTGACTGGGGGGGCCTCCTACGAGCAGTACTTC
CDR3: CSVTGGASYEQYF

D: TRBD1
size: few
J: TRBJ2-7
V: TRBV5-1
DNA: TGCGCCAGCAGCTTTCACGACAGGGGGTTGTTCTACGAGCAGTACTTC
CDR3: CASSFHDRGLFYEQYF

D: -
size: -
J: TRBJ2-1
V: TRBV28
DNA: TGTGCCACCAAACCCGACACAGAGGTCTCTAGATATGAGCAGTTCTTC
CDR3: CATKPDTEVSRYEQFF

D: TRBD1
size: -
J: TRBJ2-3
V: TRBV29-1
DNA: TGCAGCGTTGAGGACAGGGGTTTGGGAGATACGCAGTATTTT
CDR3: CSVEDRGLGDTQYF

D: -
size: -
J: TRBJ2-7
V: TRBV15
DNA: TGTGCCACCAGCAGAGAAAGGGAGCGAGCCTACGAGCAGTACTTC
CDR3: CATSRERERAYEQYF

D: TRBD2
size: -
J: TRBJ2-1
V: TRBV2
DNA: TGTGCCAGCAGTGACTACCGACCTAGCGGGAGATTAGATGAGCAGTTCTTC
CDR3: CASSDYRPSGRLDEQFF

D: -
size: -
J: TRBJ2-7
V: TRBV6-1
DNA: TGTGCCAGCAGTGAAGCAGGTGGGTCCCCCTACGAGCAGTACTTC
CDR3: CASSEAGGSPYEQYF

D: -
size: few
J: TRBJ2-7
V: TRBV19
DNA: TGTGCCAGTAGTCCGGGCTGGGGCAGGGGACACTACGAGCAGTACTTC
CDR3: CASSPGWGRGHYEQYF

D: TRBD1
size: few
J: TRBJ1-1
V: TRBV6-1
DNA: TGTGCCAGCAGACAACAAACGGGACAGAGAGCTTTCTTT
CDR3: CASRQQTGQRAFF

D: -
size: -
J: TRBJ2-1
V: TRBV24-1
DNA: TGTGCCACCAGTGCCACGGTGGGGGGTATGTTCGATGAGCAGTTCTTC
CDR3: CATSATVGGMFDEQFF